The 26 T cell receptor beta chains given below trace back to one sample, sequenced in a study of cytomegalovirus exposure and HLA in healthy donors. Assay used: immunoSEQ multiplex PCR; TCRdb lists only in-frame clones, some missing. The sample lists around 130,000 clones; roughly 86% were seen once. The sequencing sample was made of PBMCs. These receptors were taken from a young man in good health and CMV-seronegative.

The chain has TRBV5-4 and TRBJ2-1; 10 positions agree with TRBD2. Germline V gene sequence: CDR1 SGHNT, CDR2 YYREEE (reference sequence). The CDR3 contains 15 residues. The junction had 4 bases not matched to a gene; V was cut back by 1 base and J by 6 bases. The CDR3, as DNA: TGTGCCAGCAGCTTGTCTAGCGGGGGAATCAATGAGCAGTTCTTC. Protein product: CASSLSSGGINEQFF.

In this sample, this clone turned up a few times. The V gene is TRBV5-1, the J gene TRBJ2-5, with no clear D. The germline gives CDR1 SGHRS, CDR2 YFSETQ. Trimming removed 7 bases at V and 1 base at J, with 8 bases between. The CDR3 extends over 12 amino acids. The CDR3 protein is CASRVIQETQYF. The CDR3 DNA reads as TGCGCCAGCCGGGTGATCCAAGAGACCCAGTACTTC.

This chain joins TRBV27 and TRBJ1-1; TRBD1 might be the D (5 bases). Germline CDR1 and CDR2: MNHEY and SMNVEV (reference sequence). CDR3 length: 16 residues. V was trimmed by 6 bases and J by 3 bases, leaving 20 bases between them. The CDR3 protein is CASRPVEGRLDTEAFF. The CDR3 region has the DNA TGTGCCAGCAGGCCCGTGGAGGGGCGATTGGACACTGAAGCTTTCTTT.

The J gene is TRBJ1-2, the V gene TRBV6-5; 7 bases align to TRBD1. Trimming at V came to 3 bases and at J to 7 bases, leaving 8 bases not matched to a gene. CDR3 length equals 14 residues. Germline values: CDR1 MNHEY, CDR2 SVGAGI. The CDR3 DNA follows: TGTGCCAGCAGTTATGGACAGGTCTACAGTGGCTACACCTTC. Translation: CASSYGQVYSGYTF.

The chain has TRBV10-3 and TRBJ2-7, with TRBD1 as a possible D gene (6 bases). Trimming shortened V by 6 bases and J by 6 bases, and 15 bases separated the two germline ends. Germline V gene lookup returns CDR1 ENHRY and CDR2 SYGVKD. The CDR3 totals 13 residues. In nucleotides, the CDR3 is TGTGCCATCAGGGAAGGCAGGGGATCCGAGCAGTACTTC. Translated: CAIREGRGSEQYF.

V is TRBV2 and J is TRBJ1-2; D not certain. Germline CDR1 and CDR2: SNHLY and FYNNEI. The CDR3 is 14 residues long. Trimming took 3 bases from V and 5 from J, leaving 13 bases between them. CDR3 DNA sequence: TGTGCCAGCAGTGACGACCGGGAAATATATGGCTACACCTTC. It is translated as CASSDDREIYGYTF. Full variable domain (rest looked up from reference TRBV2 and TRBJ1-2): EPEVTQTPSHQVTQMGQEVILRCVPISNHLYFYWYRQILGQKVEFLVSFYNNEISEKSEIFDDQFSVERPDGSNFTLKIRSTKLEDSAMYFCASSDDREIYGYTFGSGTRLTVV.

J is TRBJ2-3 and V is TRBV7-3; TRBD2 is a possible D gene (6 bases). Germline loops: CDR1 SGHTA, CDR2 FQGTGA. The CDR3 consists of 15 residues. V was pared by 0 bases and J by 3 bases, with 10 bases between. CDR3 in DNA: TGTGCCAGCAGCTTAACAGGCGGGGTTACAGATACGCAGTATTTT. Encoded protein: CASSLTGGVTDTQYF.

This chain's CDR3 is CASSEWASGGPGNEQFF. DNA of the CDR3: TGTGCCAGCAGTGAATGGGCTAGCGGGGGGCCGGGAAATGAGCAGTTCTTC. The chain couples TRBV25-1 to TRBJ2-1; 11 positions match TRBD2. V shed 1 base and J 7 bases; nucleotides not matched to a gene: 9. The CDR3 runs to 17 residues. Per the germline V gene, CDR1 is MGHDK and CDR2 is SYGVNS.

V is TRBV2 and J is TRBJ2-6; a weak D match, TRBD1 (6 bases). The CDR3 sequence is 14 residues long. With 6 bases removed from V and 4 bases from J, the gap between germline ends came to 10 bases. Germline V lookup: CDR1 SNHLY, CDR2 FYNNEI. In DNA, the CDR3 is TGTGCCAGCAGCAGGGGTTCAGGGGCCAACGTCCTGACTTTC. It specifies CASSRGSGANVLTF. Full variable domain (remainder filled in from reference TRBV2 and TRBJ2-6): EPEVTQTPSHQVTQMGQEVILRCVPISNHLYFYWYRQILGQKVEFLVSFYNNEISEKSEIFDDQFSVERPDGSNFTLKIRSTKLEDSAMYFCASSRGSGANVLTFGAGSRLTVL.

V and J are TRBV6-6 and TRBJ2-7, with 8 nucleotides matching TRBD1. The V gene's germline CDR1 is MNHNY and CDR2 SVGAGI (reference sequence). Trimming took 4 bases from V and 6 from J; bases not matched to a gene: 14. There are 16 residues in the CDR3. DNA for the CDR3: TGTGCCAGCAGTTCAATGGGACAGGCCCCTACGTCCGAGCAGTACTTC. This encodes CASSSMGQAPTSEQYF.

The chain couples TRBV6-5 to TRBJ1-4; D is perhaps TRBD1 (6 bases). CDR3 length: 14 amino acids. Germline V CDR1 and CDR2: MNHEY, SVGAGI. Trimming removed 5 bases from V and 7 bases from J, with 14 bases in between. The CDR3 spells CASSQQGGGEKLFF. Written as DNA, the CDR3 is TGTGCCAGCAGTCAACAGGGCGGGGGTGAAAAACTGTTTTTT.

The V and J genes are TRBV15 and TRBJ1-5; weak D call: TRBD1 (5 bases). CDR3 length equals 15 residues. V was shortened by 4 bases and J by 6 bases, with 16 bases between the two germline ends. CDR1 is LNHNV, CDR2 YYDKDF, per germline (reference sequence). The CDR3 DNA is TGTGCCACCAGCACCCCCCCAGGGTCGGGTCAGCCCCAGCATTTT. Residues: CATSTPPGSGQPQHF.

The rearrangement joins TRBV5-1 to TRBJ1-1, with D uncertain. Germline V gene sequence: CDR1 SGHRS, CDR2 YFSETQ. V gave up 4 bases and J gave up 6 bases, with 22 bases separating them. The CDR3 length is 16 residues. The CDR3 spells CASSATRVLSSAEAFF. CDR3 sequence (DNA): TGCGCCAGCAGCGCGACACGAGTTTTGTCATCCGCTGAAGCTTTCTTT.

The chain combines TRBV11-2 with TRBJ2-1, with D hard to call. V dropped 2 bases and J dropped 4 bases, with 6 bases sitting between them. Per germline, CDR1 SGHAT and CDR2 FQNNGV. This CDR3 contains 13 residues. This chain's CDR3 is CASSLTGYNEQFF. The CDR3 DNA is TGTGCCAGCAGCTTAACGGGTTACAATGAGCAGTTCTTC.

The chain recombines TRBV6-1 with TRBJ2-1, with TRBD1 matching 8 bases. The CDR3 runs to 15 residues. Unmatched junction bases numbered 8, after V lost 2 bases and J lost 8 bases. In germline, CDR1 is MNHNS, CDR2 SASEGT. The chain's CDR3 is CASSESRTGSHEQFF. In nucleotides, the CDR3 is TGTGCCAGCAGTGAATCTAGGACAGGGAGCCATGAGCAGTTCTTC.

The rearrangement links TRBV19 to TRBJ1-2; D is possibly TRBD1 (6 bases). The CDR3 sequence is 16 residues long. V gave up 6 bases and J gave up 8 bases, with 25 bases separating them. The V gene's germline CDR1 is LNHDA and CDR2 SQIVND (reference sequence). CDR3 nucleotide sequence: TGTGCCAGTAGCTTGACAGGTGCCCGGCCGGAAGGAGGCTACACCTTC. Amino acids: CASSLTGARPEGGYTF.

The gene calls are TRBV4-3 and TRBJ1-2, with D perhaps TRBD1 (6 bases). Germline CDR1 reads LGHNA; CDR2 reads YSLEER. Trimming removed 0 bases from V and 3 bases from J, with 17 bases in between. This CDR3 has 17 residues. CDR3 bases: TGCGCCAGCAGCCAAGATTATCAGAGAGGGGGGGACTATGGCTACACCTTC. Its protein is CASSQDYQRGGDYGYTF.

The CDR3 sequence: CASSLRGSSGNTIYF. As DNA, the CDR3 is TGCGCCAGCAGCTTGCGGGGGTCCTCTGGAAACACCATATATTTT. The chain has TRBV5-1 and TRBJ1-3; maybe TRBD1 (5 bases). The germline CDR1 and CDR2 sequences are SGHRS and YFSETQ. The germline V and J ends were trimmed by 1 base and 0 bases, with 8 bases remaining between them. This CDR3 is 15 amino acids long. Using reference TRBV5-1 and TRBJ1-3 for the parts outside the CDR3, the full variable domain is KAGVTQTPRYLIKTRGQQVTLSCSPISGHRSVSWYQQTPGQGLQFLFEYFSETQRNKGNFPGRFSGRQFSNSRSEMNVSTLELGDSALYLCASSLRGSSGNTIYFGEGSWLTVV.

This rearrangement joins TRBV2 to TRBJ2-5; D is possibly TRBD1 (6 bases). The CDR3 contains 13 residues. Looked up from germline, CDR1 is SNHLY and CDR2 is FYNNEI. V gave up 7 bases and J gave up 2 bases, with 11 bases separating them. The CDR3 DNA sequence: TGTGCCAGCAAAGGACAGCCACAAGAGACCCAGTACTTC. Protein product: CASKGQPQETQYF.

V gene TRBV9 combines with J gene TRBJ1-6, with 7 bases fitting TRBD1. CDR3 length: 15 residues. The ends lost 4 bases at V and 7 bases at J; junction bases unmatched: 8. Germline V gives CDR1 SGDLS, CDR2 YYNGEE. CDR3 DNA sequence: TGTGCCAGCAGCCCACCCACAGGGGACAATTCACCCCTCCACTTT. Translated, it gives CASSPPTGDNSPLHF.

The chain combines TRBV14 with TRBJ2-5; 9 nucleotides align to TRBD1. Germline CDR1 and CDR2: SGHDN and FVKESK. V lost 6 bases to trimming and J lost 4 bases; unmatched junction nucleotides: 9. This CDR3 contains 15 residues. The CDR3 region is CASRTSGTGLETQYF. The DNA for the CDR3 is TGTGCCAGCAGGACATCCGGGACAGGGTTAGAGACCCAGTACTTC.

DNA for the CDR3: TGTGCCAGCAGCTCGGGGAGGGGAACGGGCAATCAGCCCCAGCATTTT. As protein: CASSSGRGTGNQPQHF. The gene calls are TRBV7-2 and TRBJ1-5; tentative D call: TRBD1 (5 bases). This CDR3 contains 16 residues. Germline V gene lookup returns CDR1 SGHTA and CDR2 FQGNSA. Deletions cut 4 bases from V and 2 bases from J, with 15 bases between.

The CDR3 protein is CASSRSSYNEQFF. The CDR3 bases are TGTGCCAGCAGTAGGAGCTCCTACAATGAGCAGTTCTTC. V gene TRBV11-3 combines with J gene TRBJ2-1; D uncertain. V gave up 6 bases and J gave up 0 bases, with 6 bases separating them. Germline CDR1 is SGHNT and CDR2 is YENEEA. This CDR3 contains 13 residues.

V usage is TRBV6-5 and J usage is TRBJ1-2; no definite D call. The V and J ends lost 0 bases and 2 bases respectively, with 13 bases between them. The CDR3 contains 16 residues. The germline V gene has CDR1 MNHEY and CDR2 SVGAGI. The CDR3 here is CASSYSSPRFNYGYTF. The CDR3 nucleotides are TGTGCCAGCAGTTACTCGAGTCCCCGGTTCAACTATGGCTACACCTTC.

A single count supports this clone. This chain uses TRBV18 with TRBJ1-3, with 9 nucleotides matching TRBD1. Trimming removed 5 bases from V and 3 bases from J; junction bases left unmatched: 5. The CDR3 consists of 15 residues. Germline CDR1 is KGHSH and CDR2 is LQKENI. This chain's CDR3 is CASSVRTGVGNTIYF. The CDR3 bases are TGTGCCAGCTCAGTACGGACAGGGGTTGGAAACACCATATATTTT.

The chain combines TRBV6-1 with TRBJ2-7; D possibly corresponds to TRBD1 (6 bases). CDR1 and CDR2 from the germline V gene are MNHNS and SASEGT. The V end was cut by 6 bases, the J end by 2 bases, with 11 bases between. This CDR3 has 13 amino acids. The CDR3 DNA is TGTGCCAGCAGACCGGGACAAGCCTACGAGCAGTACTTC. Residues: CASRPGQAYEQYF.